This T cell receptor beta chain was documented in a study of patients and donors after allogeneic stem cell transplantation. TCRdb re-analysed the RT-PCR reads in MiXCR, keeping a single row per CDR3 protein. The sample comprises 900,000 to 1,000,000 distinct CDR3 sequences, more than 15% of which are singletons, and around 6% rests with the top ten. The CDR3 runs to 16 residues. The V gene's germline CDR1 is SEHNR and CDR2 FQNEAQ (reference sequence). Trimming removed 5 bases from V and 3 bases from J; junction bases left unmatched: 7. This clonotype was observed a handful of times. The TCR sequence derives from a human donor who was either an allogeneic HSCT recipient or a stem cell or donor lymphocyte infusion donor (not recorded which). It is not recorded whose cells these are; they may come from a transplant donor. Material for sequencing was blood, either unsorted or a sorted T cell fraction (not recorded which). The chain links TRBV7-9 to TRBJ2-3; 11 positions agree with TRBD1. The CDR3 reads CASSRRTGGITDTQYF. In nucleotides, the CDR3 is TGTGCCAGCAGCCGCCGGACAGGGGGCATAACAGATACGCAGTATTTT.